Listed below are T cell receptor beta chains from one sample, sequenced in a study of blood T cell repertoires in COVID-19. TCRdb's table, derived via immunoSEQ multiplex PCR, lists solely in-frame clones and lacks some. The table shows roughly 68,000 clones, with 70% to 90% occurring only once. Sequencing was carried out using peripheral blood. The receptors come from a woman in her 70s with acute or convalescent COVID-19. CDR3s include the opening cysteine and the closing phenylalanine or tryptophan. D genes are given only for firm matches. Not all rows give a size; the values are once, few, many and, for expanded clones, a class.

>TRBD2|TRBJ2-5|-|TRBV5-1
CASSPREVAGGETQYF
TGCGCCAGCAGCCCCCGAGAGGTAGCGGGAGGAGAGACCCAGTACTTC
>-|TRBJ2-7|-|TRBV19
CASSISRRGGIGEQYF
TGTGCCAGTAGTATTAGTCGGCGGGGCGGCATCGGGGAGCAGTACTTC
>TRBD1|TRBJ1-2|-|TRBV28
CASRKGGLGGYTF
TGTGCGAGCAGGAAAGGGGGCCTGGGCGGCTACACCTTC
>-|TRBJ1-5|few|TRBV5-8
CASSRQTGRTLKPQHF
TGTGCCAGCAGCCGACAGACCGGGCGGACGTTAAAGCCCCAGCATTTT
>TRBD1|TRBJ2-2|-|TRBV2
CAERDRGTGELFF
TGTGCCGAGAGGGACAGGGGAACCGGGGAGCTGTTTTTT
>TRBD1|TRBJ2-2|-|TRBV19
CASRPEVTGGNGELFF
TGTGCCAGTAGGCCAGAGGTGACAGGGGGCAACGGGGAGCTGTTTTTT
>TRBD2|TRBJ2-1|once|TRBV4-1
CASSHPAGGPNEQFF
TGCGCCAGCAGCCATCCGGCGGGAGGGCCCAATGAGCAGTTCTTC
>TRBD1|TRBJ2-5|-|TRBV7-8
CASSLWDRGETQYF
TGTGCCAGCAGCTTATGGGACAGGGGAGAGACCCAGTACTTC
>-|TRBJ1-2|-|TRBV28
CASSLGGLGYTF
TGTGCCAGCAGTTTAGGAGGGCTCGGCTACACCTTC
>TRBD1|TRBJ1-1|-|TRBV10-3
CAIKAGQHTEAFF
TGTGCCATCAAGGCGGGACAGCACACTGAAGCTTTCTTT
>TRBD1|TRBJ2-3|once|TRBV11-1
CASSPQGVTDTQYF
TGTGCCAGCAGCCCACAGGGGGTGACAGATACGCAGTATTTT
>-|TRBJ2-7|-|TRBV3-1/TRBV3-2
CASSQRRGQGDEQYF
TGTGCCAGCAGCCAGAGACGGGGACAAGGTGACGAGCAGTACTTC
>TRBD2|TRBJ2-1|-|TRBV7-3
CASSLQLRAGPRNEQFF
TGTGCCAGCAGCTTGCAATTACGAGCGGGGCCCCGAAATGAGCAGTTCTTC
>-|TRBJ1-4|once|TRBV9
CASSPSGGYNEKLFF
TGTGCCAGCAGCCCGAGCGGTGGGTATAATGAAAAACTGTTTTTT
>-|TRBJ2-3|-|TRBV7-3
CASRETGSDTQYF
TGTGCCAGCAGAGAGACAGGTTCAGATACGCAGTATTTT
>-|TRBJ2-3|few|TRBV9
CASMTGLTGDTQYF
TGTGCCAGCATGACCGGACTAACAGGAGATACGCAGTATTTT
>-|TRBJ2-1|-|TRBV7-2
CASSLDGGPRSNEQFF
TGTGCCAGCAGCTTAGATGGCGGGCCGAGGTCAAATGAGCAGTTCTTC
>-|TRBJ2-4|-|TRBV29-1
CSAARDIEQYF
TGCAGCGCTGCTCGGGACATTGAGCAGTACTTC
>TRBD1|TRBJ1-5|-|TRBV19
CASSILSQGAQHF
TGTGCCAGTAGTATTTTAAGCCAGGGGGCCCAGCATTTT
>-|TRBJ1-1|-|TRBV6-5
CASSSTRTEAFF
TGTGCCAGCAGTTCGACACGCACTGAAGCTTTCTTT
>-|TRBJ1-3|-|TRBV5-1
CASSSYDGSLGGNTIYF
TGCGCCAGCAGCTCTTACGACGGGAGCCTAGGGGGAAACACCATATATTTT
>TRBD1|TRBJ1-2|-|TRBV28
CASSLRSAGGHGYTF
TGTGCCAGCAGTTTACGTTCGGCAGGGGGCCATGGCTACACCTTC
>-|TRBJ2-3|-|TRBV7-9
CASNPPTDNTDTQYF
TGTGCCAGCAACCCCCCGACAGATAACACAGATACGCAGTATTTT
>TRBD1|TRBJ2-7|-|TRBV7-3
CASSLSGGGDEQYF
TGTGCCAGCAGCTTATCAGGGGGCGGCGACGAGCAGTACTTC
>-|TRBJ1-1|-|TRBV19
CASADKPNTEAFF
TGTGCCAGTGCGGACAAGCCCAACACTGAAGCTTTCTTT
>-|TRBJ1-1|-|TRBV5-1
CASSPTQGTNTEAFF
TGCGCCAGCAGCCCTACTCAGGGGACGAACACTGAAGCTTTCTTT
>TRBD1|TRBJ1-5|-|TRBV27
CASSDRGLVNQPQHF
TGTGCCAGCAGTGACAGGGGTCTAGTCAATCAGCCCCAGCATTTT
>TRBD1|TRBJ2-1|-|TRBV7-9
CASSLALGTGGVDNEQFF
TGTGCCAGCAGCTTAGCGCTCGGGACAGGGGGAGTAGACAATGAGCAGTTCTTC
>TRBD1|TRBJ2-2|-|TRBV27
CASSLFPTGVANTGELFF
TGTGCCAGCAGTTTATTCCCTACAGGGGTAGCGAACACCGGGGAGCTGTTTTTT
>-|TRBJ2-2|-|TRBV6-5
CATSGGPNTGELFF
TGTGCCACCTCAGGGGGGCCGAACACCGGGGAGCTGTTTTTT
>TRBD2|TRBJ2-1|-|TRBV14
CASSQVSGRAGHEQFF
TGTGCCAGCAGCCAAGTCAGCGGGAGGGCCGGACATGAGCAGTTCTTC
>-|TRBJ1-4|few|TRBV4-1
CASSQVGTPFFGKLFF
TGCGCCAGCAGCCAAGTAGGGACACCCTTTTTTGGTAAACTGTTTTTT
>-|TRBJ2-5|-|TRBV30
CAWSLPREQETQYF
TGTGCCTGGAGCCTCCCACGGGAGCAAGAGACCCAGTACTTC
>-|TRBJ2-5|-|TRBV6-5
CASTNLVLQETQYF
TGTGCCAGCACTAATCTCGTGCTACAAGAGACCCAGTACTTC
>TRBD2|TRBJ2-1|-|TRBV3-1/TRBV3-2
CASSLTPGGTGYEQFF
TGTGCCAGCAGCCTTACTCCGGGGGGGACGGGGTATGAGCAGTTCTTC
>TRBD1|TRBJ1-2|-|TRBV23-1
CASSPRQGLDYGYTF
TGCGCCAGCAGCCCCCGACAGGGGTTGGACTATGGCTACACCTTC
>-|TRBJ2-5|-|TRBV24-1
CATSALGGAGETQYF
TGTGCCACCAGTGCCCTGGGGGGGGCAGGGGAGACCCAGTACTTC
>-|TRBJ1-5|-|TRBV29-1
CSAREDSNQPQHF
TGCAGCGCCCGGGAGGATAGCAATCAGCCCCAGCATTTT
>-|TRBJ2-7|-|TRBV27
CASSTRGTYEQYF
TGTGCCAGCAGCACCCGCGGAACCTACGAGCAGTACTTC
>-|TRBJ1-2|-|TRBV28
CASVPGGQNYGYTF
TGTGCCAGCGTCCCCGGGGGGCAGAACTATGGCTACACCTTC
>TRBD1|TRBJ1-6|once|TRBV4-1
CASSLQGRVYNSPLHF
TGCGCCAGCAGCCTACAGGGGCGAGTTTATAATTCACCCCTCCACTTT
>-|TRBJ1-5|once|TRBV4-2
CASSPQGEDQPQHF
TGTGCCAGCAGTCCACAGGGAGAGGATCAGCCCCAGCATTTT
>TRBD1|TRBJ1-2|-|TRBV6-5
CASSQRQGKDYGYTF
TGTGCCAGCAGTCAAAGACAGGGCAAAGACTATGGCTACACCTTC
>TRBD1|TRBJ2-1|-|TRBV7-3
CASSLIPGTGSLNEQFF
TGTGCCAGCAGCTTAATCCCCGGGACAGGGTCCCTCAATGAGCAGTTCTTC
>-|TRBJ2-3|-|TRBV18
CASSPPTRGVTDTQYF
TGTGCCAGCTCACCACCGACTAGAGGGGTCACAGATACGCAGTATTTT
>-|TRBJ2-1|-|TRBV6-5
CASSPVPYEQFF
TGTGCCAGCAGCCCGGTACCGTATGAGCAGTTCTTC
>-|TRBJ2-1|-|TRBV19
CASSIGGPNEQFF
TGTGCCAGTAGTATAGGCGGGCCCAATGAGCAGTTCTTC
>-|TRBJ2-7|-|TRBV27
CASRGMASYEQYF
TGTGCCAGTAGGGGGATGGCGTCCTACGAGCAGTACTTC